This T cell receptor (beta chain) was recovered during a study of CD4+ T cells in melanoma. Profiling relied on immunoSEQ multiplex PCR, and the TCRdb table lists in-frame clones only, not all of them. Of about 50,000 clones listed, roughly nine tenths were seen once; the top ten hold 10% to 15%. Trimming left V 1 base short and J 2 bases short, with 6 bases between. CDR3 length: 13 amino acids. Germline V gene sequence: CDR1 GTSNPN, CDR2 SVGIG (reference sequence). The rearrangement joins TRBV30 to TRBJ1-3; D gene ambiguous. The TCR originated in a human donor with melanoma. Sequencing input: peripheral blood. CDR3 DNA: TGTGCCTGGAGTGAGACCCCTGGAAACACCATATATTTT. Translation gives CAWSETPGNTIYF.